This T cell receptor beta chain was recorded in a study of cytomegalovirus exposure and HLA in healthy donors. All donors participated as healthy donors of bone marrow. Of note for this clone: No antigen is known for it.

Study results and limitations: Later work associated fewer than 20,000 TCR beta sequences with HLA alleles at 0.05 false discovery rate.

This CDR3 contains 14 residues. Trimming stripped 3 bases from V and 4 bases from J, with 11 bases between. Germline V lookup: CDR1 SGDLS, CDR2 YYNGEE. It was with 60 Vbeta and 13 Jbeta primers that the PCR ran. Clones were read by immunoSEQ multiplex PCR, and TCRdb kept only the in-frame ones, dropping some. The sample contains fewer than 130,000 clones, around three quarters of which appear only once. The genes are TRBV9 and TRBJ1-3, with D maybe TRBD1 (6 bases). Sequences were obtained from PBMCs. The sequence was collected from a woman between 35 and 50 years old in good health and CMV-seronegative. In nucleotides, the CDR3 is TGTGCCAGCAGCGCCGCGGGGGGCGGAAACACCATATATTTT. It yields the protein CASSAAGGGNTIYF. Based on the CDR3 plus reference TRBV9 and TRBJ1-3, the full variable domain is DSGVTQTPKHLITATGQRVTLRCSPRSGDLSVYWYQQSLDQGLQFLIQYYNGEERAKGNILERFSAQQFPDLHSELNLSSLELGDSALYFCASSAAGGGNTIYFGEGSWLTVV.